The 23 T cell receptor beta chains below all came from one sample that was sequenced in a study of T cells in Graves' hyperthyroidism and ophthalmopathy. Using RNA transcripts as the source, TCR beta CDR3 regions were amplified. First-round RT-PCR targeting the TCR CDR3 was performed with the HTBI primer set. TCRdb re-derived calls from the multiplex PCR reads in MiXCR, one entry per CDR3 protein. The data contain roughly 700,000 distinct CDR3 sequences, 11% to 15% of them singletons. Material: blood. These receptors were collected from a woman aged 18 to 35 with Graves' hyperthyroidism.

The chain's CDR3 is CSALTGSGNTIYF. CDR3 bases: TGCAGTGCCCTGACAGGCTCTGGAAACACCATATATTTT. The chain is built from TRBV20-1 and TRBJ1-3; TRBD1 might be the D (6 bases). V was pared by 6 bases and J by 0 bases, with 9 bases between. This CDR3 contains 13 residues. Germline CDR1 and CDR2: DFQATT and SNEGSKA (reference sequence).

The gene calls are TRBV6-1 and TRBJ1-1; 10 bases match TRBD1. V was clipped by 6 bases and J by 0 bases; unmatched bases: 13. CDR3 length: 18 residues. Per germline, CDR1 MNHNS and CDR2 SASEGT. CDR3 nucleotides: TGTGCCAGCAGAACCGGGACAGGGGCCTCGGTAGTGAACACTGAAGCTTTCTTT. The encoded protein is CASRTGTGASVVNTEAFF.

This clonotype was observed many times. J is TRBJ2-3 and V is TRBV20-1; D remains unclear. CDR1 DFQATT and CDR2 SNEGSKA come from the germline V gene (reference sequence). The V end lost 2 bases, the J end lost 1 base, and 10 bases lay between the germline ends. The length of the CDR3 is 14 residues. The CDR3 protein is CSARTSRGTDTQYF. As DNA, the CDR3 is TGCAGTGCTAGAACCTCCCGGGGCACAGATACGCAGTATTTT.

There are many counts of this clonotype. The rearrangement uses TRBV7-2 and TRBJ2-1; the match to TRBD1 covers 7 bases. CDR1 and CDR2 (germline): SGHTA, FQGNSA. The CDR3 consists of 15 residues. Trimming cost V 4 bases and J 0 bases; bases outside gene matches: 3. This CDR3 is CASSWDSASYNEQFF. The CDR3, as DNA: TGTGCCAGCAGCTGGGACAGCGCCTCCTACAATGAGCAGTTCTTC.

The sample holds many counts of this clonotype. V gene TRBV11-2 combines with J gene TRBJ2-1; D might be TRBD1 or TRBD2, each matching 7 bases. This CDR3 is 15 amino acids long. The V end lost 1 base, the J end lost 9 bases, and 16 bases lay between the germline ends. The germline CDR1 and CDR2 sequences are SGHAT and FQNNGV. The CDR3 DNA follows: TGTGCCAGCAGCTTAGGGGCGGGAGCAGGGGGTGAGCAGTTCTTC. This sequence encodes CASSLGAGAGGEQFF.

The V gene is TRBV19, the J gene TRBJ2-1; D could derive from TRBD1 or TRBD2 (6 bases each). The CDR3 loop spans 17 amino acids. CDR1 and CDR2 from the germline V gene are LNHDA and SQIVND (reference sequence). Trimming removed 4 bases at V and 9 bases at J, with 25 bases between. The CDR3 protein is CASSSPGEPGAGPEQFF. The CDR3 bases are TGTGCCAGTAGTAGCCCCGGGGAACCGGGGGCAGGCCCTGAGCAGTTCTTC.

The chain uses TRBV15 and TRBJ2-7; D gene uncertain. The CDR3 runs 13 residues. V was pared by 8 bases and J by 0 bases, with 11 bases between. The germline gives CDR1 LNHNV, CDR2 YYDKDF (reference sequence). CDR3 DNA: TGTGCCACCTCGGAGATGTCCTCCTACGAGCAGTACTTC. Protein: CATSEMSSYEQYF.

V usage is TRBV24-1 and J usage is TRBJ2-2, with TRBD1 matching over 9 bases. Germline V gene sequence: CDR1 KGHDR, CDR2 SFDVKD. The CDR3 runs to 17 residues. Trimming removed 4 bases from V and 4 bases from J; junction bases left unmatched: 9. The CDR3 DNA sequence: TGTGCCACCAGTGACTCGGTGGGGACAGGGCCCACCGGGGAGCTGTTTTTT. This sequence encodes CATSDSVGTGPTGELFF.

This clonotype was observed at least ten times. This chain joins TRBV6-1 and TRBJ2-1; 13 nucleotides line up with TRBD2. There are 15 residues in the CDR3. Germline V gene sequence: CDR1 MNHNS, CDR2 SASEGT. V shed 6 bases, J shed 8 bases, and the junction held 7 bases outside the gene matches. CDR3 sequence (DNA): TGTGCCAGCAGCCCTACTAGCGGGAGGGTCGATGAGCAGTTCTTC. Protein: CASSPTSGRVDEQFF.

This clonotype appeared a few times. This chain's CDR3 is CASRPSAGVGETQYF. DNA for the CDR3: TGTGCCAGCAGGCCATCAGCGGGAGTTGGGGAGACCCAGTACTTC. The chain has TRBV2 and TRBJ2-5; 8 positions agree with TRBD2. The germline V gene has CDR1 SNHLY and CDR2 FYNNEI. The V gene end was trimmed by 6 bases and the J gene end by 5 bases; junction bases not matched to a gene: 11. The CDR3 has 15 residues.

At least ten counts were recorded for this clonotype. CDR3 region: CASARRTGELFF. CDR3 DNA: TGTGCCAGCGCTCGGCGGACCGGGGAGCTGTTTTTT. This sequence joins TRBV28 and TRBJ2-2; D unresolved. V lost 8 bases and J 5 bases, leaving 9 bases between the germline ends. Germline assignment: CDR1 MDHEN and CDR2 SYDVKM. This CDR3 has 12 amino acids.

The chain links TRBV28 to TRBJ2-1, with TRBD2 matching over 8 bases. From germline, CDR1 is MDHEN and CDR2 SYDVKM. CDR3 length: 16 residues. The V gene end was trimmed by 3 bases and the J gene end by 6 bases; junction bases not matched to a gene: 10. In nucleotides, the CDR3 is TGTGCCAGCAGTTTGTTGGGACTAGGATCCCCCAATGAGCAGTTCTTC. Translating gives CASSLLGLGSPNEQFF.

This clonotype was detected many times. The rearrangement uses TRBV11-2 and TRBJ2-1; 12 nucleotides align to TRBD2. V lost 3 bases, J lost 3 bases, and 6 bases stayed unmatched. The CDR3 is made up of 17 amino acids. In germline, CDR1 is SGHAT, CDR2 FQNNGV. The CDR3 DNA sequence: TGTGCCAGCAGCTTCACTAGCGGGAGGCCCTTCTACAATGAGCAGTTCTTC. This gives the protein CASSFTSGRPFYNEQFF.

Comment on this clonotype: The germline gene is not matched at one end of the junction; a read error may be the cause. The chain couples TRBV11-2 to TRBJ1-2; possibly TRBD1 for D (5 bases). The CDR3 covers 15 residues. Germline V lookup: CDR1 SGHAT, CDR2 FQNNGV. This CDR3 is CASTLKMGDNYGYTF. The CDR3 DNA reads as TGTGCCAGCACCTTAAAGATGGGGGATAACTATGGCTACACCTTC.

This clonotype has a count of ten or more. CDR3: CASSQDPGQSYEQYF. The CDR3 region has the DNA TGCGCCAGCAGCCAAGATCCCGGACAGTCCTACGAGCAGTACTTC. The chain uses TRBV4-3 and TRBJ2-7, with TRBD1 as a possible D gene (6 bases). Trimming stripped 0 bases from V and 1 base from J, with 10 bases between. CDR3 length: 15 amino acids. Germline V gene data show CDR1 as LGHNA and CDR2 as YSLEER.

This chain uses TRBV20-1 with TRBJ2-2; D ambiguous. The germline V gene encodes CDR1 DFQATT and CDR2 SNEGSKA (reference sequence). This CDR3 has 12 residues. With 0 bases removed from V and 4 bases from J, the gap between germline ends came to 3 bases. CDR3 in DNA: TGCAGTGCTAGAGACCTCACCGGGGAGCTGTTTTTT. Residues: CSARDLTGELFF.

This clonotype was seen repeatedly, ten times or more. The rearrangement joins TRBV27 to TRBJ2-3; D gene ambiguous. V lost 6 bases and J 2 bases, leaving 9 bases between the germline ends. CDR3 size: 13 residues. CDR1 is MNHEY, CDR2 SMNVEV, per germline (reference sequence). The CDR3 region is CASSRETTDTQYF. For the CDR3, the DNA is TGTGCCAGCAGCAGAGAGACCACAGATACGCAGTATTTT.

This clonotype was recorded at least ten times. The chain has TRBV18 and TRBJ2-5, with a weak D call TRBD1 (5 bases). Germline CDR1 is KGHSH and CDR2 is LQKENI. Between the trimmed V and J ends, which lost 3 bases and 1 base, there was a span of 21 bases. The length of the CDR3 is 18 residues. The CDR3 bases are TGTGCCAGCTCACCCTTAGGAACAGGCAACCCAACCCAAGAGACCCAGTACTTC. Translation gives CASSPLGTGNPTQETQYF.

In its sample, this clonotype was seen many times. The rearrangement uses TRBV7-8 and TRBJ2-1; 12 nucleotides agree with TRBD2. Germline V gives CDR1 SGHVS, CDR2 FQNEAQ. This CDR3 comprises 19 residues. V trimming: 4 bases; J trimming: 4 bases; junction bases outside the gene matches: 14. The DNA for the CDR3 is TGTGCCAGCAGCTATCGAAACCCATCTAGCGGGAGGGGGTACAATGAGCAGTTCTTC. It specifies CASSYRNPSSGRGYNEQFF.

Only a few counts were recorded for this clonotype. For the CDR3, the DNA is TGTGCCAGCACTCCGGGGCTCCACAATGAGCAGTTCTTC. Protein sequence: CASTPGLHNEQFF. The chain employs TRBV27 and TRBJ2-1; either TRBD1 or TRBD2 may supply D (5 bases each). Germline loops: CDR1 MNHEY, CDR2 SMNVEV (reference sequence). V was clipped by 7 bases and J by 5 bases, with 12 bases between them. This CDR3 region has 13 residues.

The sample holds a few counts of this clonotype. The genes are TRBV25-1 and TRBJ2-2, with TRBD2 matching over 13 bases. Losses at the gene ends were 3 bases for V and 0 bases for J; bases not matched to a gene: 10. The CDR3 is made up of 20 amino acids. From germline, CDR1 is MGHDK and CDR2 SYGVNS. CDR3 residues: CASSEGQGGTSGANTGELFF. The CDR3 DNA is TGTGCCAGCAGTGAGGGACAGGGAGGGACTAGCGGGGCGAACACCGGGGAGCTGTTTTTT.

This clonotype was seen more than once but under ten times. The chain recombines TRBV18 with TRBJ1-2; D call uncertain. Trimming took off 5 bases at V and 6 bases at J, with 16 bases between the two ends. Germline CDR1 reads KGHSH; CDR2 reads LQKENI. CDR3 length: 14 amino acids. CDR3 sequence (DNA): TGTGCCAGCTCATCCACGCAATTCCTGGATGGCTACACCTTC. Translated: CASSSTQFLDGYTF.

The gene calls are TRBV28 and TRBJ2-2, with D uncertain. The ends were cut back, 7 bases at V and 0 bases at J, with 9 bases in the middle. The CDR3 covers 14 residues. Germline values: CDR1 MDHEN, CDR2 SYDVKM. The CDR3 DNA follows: TGTGCCAGCACCTCACATTCGAACACCGGGGAGCTGTTTTTT. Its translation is CASTSHSNTGELFF.